The 23 T cell receptor beta chains listed next were all sequenced from one sample in a study of shared clonotypes between healthy human individuals. Produced via immunoSEQ multiplex PCR; TCRdb's table is partial and in-frame only. Among roughly 2.2 million clones listed, roughly 92% were seen once. Sequencing was carried out using naive CD4+ T cells from PBMCs. Subset defined: CD45RA+ positively selected. The receptors come from a man aged 18 to 29 in good health. Some clones in this sample may be carry-over from other donors' samples.

This clone was seen a few times. The chain combines TRBV6-6 with TRBJ1-5; D gene ambiguous. The V and J ends lost 10 bases and 0 bases respectively, with 13 bases between them. CDR1 is MNHNY and CDR2 is SVGAGI in the germline V gene (reference sequence). The CDR3 totals 14 residues. The CDR3 sequence is CATSDRYSNQPQHF. DNA for the CDR3: TGTGCCACCTCCGACCGATATAGCAATCAGCCCCAGCATTTT.

The V call is TRBV9, the J call TRBJ1-2; 9 bases match TRBD1. Trimming removed 4 bases from V and 6 bases from J; junction bases left unmatched: 7. CDR1 and CDR2 from the germline V gene are SGDLS and YYNGEE. This CDR3 spans 14 amino acids. The CDR3: CASSQGQGIDGYTF. The CDR3 DNA sequence: TGTGCCAGCAGCCAGGGACAGGGTATAGATGGCTACACCTTC.

This chain connects TRBV27 to TRBJ2-2, with D unclear. The CDR3 consists of 17 residues. Germline CDR1 is MNHEY and CDR2 is SMNVEV (reference sequence). V was clipped by 6 bases and J by 2 bases, with 19 bases between them. This CDR3 reads CASRKFSLEQNTGELFF. The CDR3 region has the DNA TGTGCCAGCAGAAAGTTTTCGCTGGAGCAAAACACCGGGGAGCTGTTTTTT.

The chain has TRBV29-1 and TRBJ1-1, with no clear D. The CDR3 spans 11 residues. Trimming pared 0 bases from V and 7 bases from J, leaving 6 bases between. CDR1 and CDR2 (germline): SQVTM, ANQGSEA. CDR3 sequence reads: CSVEDYIEAFF. The CDR3 nucleotides are TGCAGCGTTGAAGATTATATTGAAGCTTTCTTT.

The chain uses TRBV20-1 and TRBJ2-7, with D perhaps being TRBD1 or TRBD2 (5 bases each). The germline CDR1 and CDR2 sequences are DFQATT and SNEGSKA (reference sequence). The length of the CDR3 is 11 residues. CDR3 in amino acids: CSEMVRGEEYF. Here the CDR3 DNA reads TGCAGCGAAATGGTCCGGGGCGAAGAGTACTTC.

As concerns this clone: The same CDR3 is also encoded by other DNA sequences in this sample. J is TRBJ2-2 and V is TRBV7-3; no clear D gene. Germline CDR1 and CDR2: SGHTA and FQGTGA. Trimming took off 5 bases at V and 4 bases at J, with 5 bases between the two ends. The CDR3 loop spans 12 amino acids. This chain's CDR3 is CASSPSTGELFF. The DNA for the CDR3 is TGTGCCAGCAGCCCGTCCACCGGGGAGCTGTTTTTT.

This chain joins TRBV6-1 and TRBJ2-3, with D perhaps TRBD2 (5 bases). The CDR3 extends over 16 amino acids. The V end lost 4 bases, the J end lost 6 bases, and 20 bases lay between the germline ends. Germline CDR1 MNHNS, CDR2 SASEGT. The chain's CDR3 is CASSVRGGLSSDTQYF. CDR3 nucleotides: TGTGCCAGCAGTGTCCGCGGCGGGCTCTCTTCTGATACGCAGTATTTT.

The chain couples TRBV2 to TRBJ2-7, with a possible D match to TRBD1 (5 bases). Per germline, CDR1 SNHLY and CDR2 FYNNEI. The length of the CDR3 is 14 residues. V was cut by 3 bases and J by 0 bases, with 9 bases left in between. CDR3 protein: CASSDRVSSYEQYF. The CDR3 DNA reads as TGTGCCAGCAGTGACAGGGTGAGCTCCTACGAGCAGTACTTC.

V gene TRBV6-6 combines with J gene TRBJ2-3; either TRBD1 or TRBD2 may fit D (5 bases each). Per the germline V gene, CDR1 is MNHNY and CDR2 is SVGAGI (reference sequence). The CDR3 loop spans 15 amino acids. Trimming cost V 6 bases and J 3 bases, with 16 bases left between them. CDR3 sequence (DNA): TGTGCCAGCAGGAGGGACCTTGGGCCGACAGATACGCAGTATTTT. This encodes CASRRDLGPTDTQYF.

This clone was picked up a small number of times. The chain combines TRBV27 with TRBJ1-1, with a possible D match to TRBD1 (5 bases). V was shortened by 7 bases and J by 5 bases, with 23 bases between the two germline ends. There are 16 residues in the CDR3. Germline CDR1 is MNHEY and CDR2 is SMNVEV (reference sequence). This chain's CDR3 is CASTRTGPRGGTEAFF. For the CDR3, the DNA is TGTGCCAGCACTCGAACTGGCCCCCGTGGGGGTACTGAAGCTTTCTTT.

V is TRBV9 and J is TRBJ2-2, with D perhaps matching TRBD1 or TRBD2 (5 bases each). CDR1 is SGDLS and CDR2 is YYNGEE in the germline V gene. The CDR3 has 14 residues. The V gene lost 7 bases and the J gene lost 4 bases, with 14 bases spanning the gap. The CDR3 nucleotides are TGTGCCAGCTCGACAGCGGCATCCACCGGGGAGCTGTTTTTT. This codes for CASSTAASTGELFF.

Remarks on this clone: Different DNA sequences within this sample yield the same CDR3. The chain links TRBV28 to TRBJ2-7; 7 bases are a match to TRBD1. With 4 bases clipped from V and 1 base from J, the junction kept 4 bases outside the gene matches. The CDR3 is 14 amino acids. From germline, CDR1 is MDHEN and CDR2 SYDVKM. In DNA form, the CDR3 reads TGTGCCAGCAGTTGGGTGACAGGGTCCTACGAGCAGTACTTC. Its protein is CASSWVTGSYEQYF.

This chain joins TRBV6-1 and TRBJ1-1; unclear D gene. Trimming took 4 bases from V and 6 from J, leaving 12 bases between them. The CDR3 is 13 residues long. Germline CDR1 is MNHNS and CDR2 is SASEGT. CDR3 residues: CASSVRVSAEAFF. CDR3 DNA sequence: TGTGCCAGCAGTGTTCGTGTGAGTGCTGAAGCTTTCTTT.

The rearrangement links TRBV18 to TRBJ1-2, with no clear D. Trimming left V 3 bases short and J 4 bases short, with 12 bases between. Germline V gene sequence: CDR1 KGHSH, CDR2 LQKENI. This CDR3 region has 14 residues. The CDR3 DNA reads TGTGCCAGCTCACCGACGGATACAGTCTATGGCTACACCTTC. Translation: CASSPTDTVYGYTF. Together with reference TRBV18 and TRBJ1-2, the CDR3 gives the full variable domain: NAGVMQNPRHLVRRRGQEARLRCSPMKGHSHVYWYRQLPEEGLKFMVYLQKENIIDESGMPKERFSAEFPKEGPSILRIQQVVRGDSAAYFCASSPTDTVYGYTFGSGTRLTVV.

V is TRBV6-6 and J is TRBJ1-3, with a weak D call TRBD1 (6 bases). Germline CDR1 reads MNHNY; CDR2 reads SVGAGI (reference sequence). This CDR3 has 15 residues. V was cut by 10 bases and J by 0 bases, with 16 bases left in between. CDR3 sequence: CATNRGRGSGNTIYF. CDR3 DNA sequence: TGTGCCACCAACCGGGGGCGGGGCTCTGGAAACACCATATATTTT.

The rearrangement joins TRBV5-1 to TRBJ2-5; 7 positions match TRBD2. The CDR3 extends over 14 amino acids. In germline, CDR1 is SGHRS, CDR2 YFSETQ. V was clipped by 2 bases and J by 5 bases; unmatched bases: 6. CDR3 DNA: TGCGCCAGCAGCTTTCGGGACGGGGGGGAGACCCAGTACTTC. This encodes CASSFRDGGETQYF. The full variable domain, in which reference TRBV5-1 and TRBJ2-5 provide the parts outside the CDR3, is KAGVTQTPRYLIKTRGQQVTLSCSPISGHRSVSWYQQTPGQGLQFLFEYFSETQRNKGNFPGRFSGRQFSNSRSEMNVSTLELGDSALYLCASSFRDGGETQYFGPGTRLLVL.

The chain recombines TRBV6-6 with TRBJ2-3; 12 positions match TRBD2. V lost 5 bases to trimming and J lost 6 bases; unmatched junction nucleotides: 6. The CDR3 is 15 amino acids. Germline CDR1 and CDR2: MNHNY and SVGAGI (reference sequence). CDR3 sequence (DNA): TGTGCCAGCAGTACCCTAGCGGGGGGGGGTGATACGCAGTATTTT. Encoded protein: CASSTLAGGGDTQYF.

In DNA, the CDR3 is TGTGCCAGCAGCTTGGCGGGGGGAACGGGTGGCTACACCTTC. It yields the protein CASSLAGGTGGYTF. The gene calls are TRBV5-6 and TRBJ1-2; a possible D gene is TRBD1 (5 bases). The V and J ends lost 0 bases and 7 bases respectively, with 13 bases between them. The CDR3 length is 14 residues. The germline gives CDR1 SGHDT, CDR2 YYEEEE.

J is TRBJ2-3 and V is TRBV28, with TRBD2 matching over 7 bases. The V gene's germline CDR1 is MDHEN and CDR2 SYDVKM. V trimming: 4 bases; J trimming: 5 bases; junction bases outside the gene matches: 6. CDR3 length: 14 residues. CDR3 sequence reads: CASSWGGSQDTQYF. CDR3 sequence (DNA): TGTGCCAGCAGTTGGGGGGGGAGCCAAGATACGCAGTATTTT. The whole variable domain, remainder taken from reference TRBV28 and TRBJ2-3, is DVKVTQSSRYLVKRTGEKVFLECVQDMDHENMFWYRQDPGLGLRLIYFSYDVKMKEKGDIPEGYSVSREKKERFSLILESASTNQTSMYLCASSWGGSQDTQYFGPGTRLTVL.

V gene TRBV28 combines with J gene TRBJ1-2, with TRBD1 matching 9 bases. The CDR3 is 16 residues long. Looked up from germline, CDR1 is MDHEN and CDR2 is SYDVKM. Germline trimming cut 10 bases from V and 5 bases from J; bases unmatched to any gene: 17. DNA of the CDR3: TGTGCCATCGAAACGGGGGGACAGGGACCGGATTATGGCTACACCTTC. Its protein is CAIETGGQGPDYGYTF.

About this clone: The same CDR3 arises from other DNA sequences in this sample as well. The chain links TRBV4-2 to TRBJ2-7; TRBD2 matches at 9 bases. CDR1 and CDR2 from the germline V gene are LGHNA and YNFKEQ. The CDR3 runs to 16 residues. The ends lost 0 bases at V and 3 bases at J; junction bases unmatched: 6. The CDR3 DNA reads TGTGCCAGCAGCCAAGATTTGGCTAGCGGGAACTACGAGCAGTACTTC. It is translated as CASSQDLASGNYEQYF.

The CDR3 bases are TGCGCCAGCAGCCAAGCATCAGCGGGCTTTTACACAGATACGCAGTATTTT. Its translation is CASSQASAGFYTDTQYF. The gene calls are TRBV4-1 and TRBJ2-3; D possibly corresponds to TRBD2 (6 bases). There are 17 residues in the CDR3. Trimming pared 1 base from V and 2 bases from J, leaving 16 bases between. The V gene's germline CDR1 is MGHRA and CDR2 YSYEKL.

The chain couples TRBV18 to TRBJ2-1; 12 bases align to TRBD2. The CDR3 contains 17 residues. Trimming removed 6 bases from V and 7 bases from J; junction bases left unmatched: 13. Germline V gene data show CDR1 as KGHSH and CDR2 as LQKENI. The CDR3 protein is CASSSLTSGRLTNEQFF. CDR3 DNA sequence: TGTGCCAGCTCGTCCCTAACTAGCGGGAGGTTGACTAATGAGCAGTTCTTC.